This entry features one T cell receptor (beta chain) sequence. V lost 2 bases to trimming and J lost 4 bases, with 9 bases between them. The germline V gene has CDR1 SQVTM and CDR2 ANQGSEA. The length of the CDR3 is 13 residues. These data originate in a study of T cell responses to AZD1222 COVID-19 vaccine. The method was immunoSEQ multiplex PCR; TCRdb's version includes in-frame clones alone and lacks a portion of them. This repertoire shows 85,000 to 100,000 clones, 80% to 90% found once; its top ten account for about 9.4%. The chain is built from TRBV29-1 and TRBJ1-3; no reliable D call. Sequences were derived from peripheral blood, sampled on day 0 of AZD1222 vaccination. This clonotype was sampled from an adult in good health. CDR3 loop: CSVESGGGNTIYF. The DNA for the CDR3 is TGCAGCGTTGAATCTGGCGGCGGAAACACCATATATTTT.